The rows below give T cell receptor beta chains drawn from one sample of a study of vaccination effects on CD4 cells after COVID-19. Repertoires were generated with immunoSEQ multiplex PCR, while TCRdb's copy carries only in-frame clones and drops some. The sample comprises around 36,000 clones, more than 60% of which are singletons, and roughly 20% rests with the top ten. The antigens of these receptors remain unknown. This material consisted of CD4+ T cells from PBMCs cultured with SARS-CoV-2 spike peptides, taken before COVID-19 vaccination. The receptor set was obtained from a human donor who received a COVID-19 vaccine. CDR3s include the opening cysteine and the closing phenylalanine or tryptophan. A D gene is named only where the DNA matches it firmly. Some rows mark clone size as missing; the rest say once, few, many or name a class of expanded clone.

j_call cdr3_length clone_size v_call d_call cdr3_aa cdr3_nt
TRBJ1-5 16 . TRBV7-2 . CASSSQGGISNQPQHF TGTGCCAGCAGCTCACAAGGTGGGATAAGCAATCAGCCCCAGCATTTT
TRBJ1-2 13 once TRBV6-6 . CASSYQENYGYTF TGTGCCAGCAGTTATCAGGAAAACTATGGCTACACCTTC
TRBJ2-1 13 once TRBV18 TRBD1 CASSPQGANEQFF TGTGCCAGCTCACCGCAGGGGGCAAATGAGCAGTTCTTC
TRBJ2-1 15 . TRBV29-1 TRBD2 CSVLKLAALYNEQFF TGCAGCGTTCTTAAACTAGCGGCCCTTTACAATGAGCAGTTCTTC
TRBJ2-3 14 . TRBV10-3 TRBD2 CAISESAGGSSQYF TGTGCCATCAGTGAGTCGGCGGGAGGGTCTTCGCAGTATTTT
TRBJ2-2 12 . TRBV28 . CASSLGLGELFF TGTGCCAGCAGTCTTGGACTGGGGGAGCTGTTTTTT
TRBJ2-1 17 . TRBV7-3 TRBD2 CASSPGLAGGSGNEQFF TGTGCCAGCAGCCCGGGACTAGCGGGGGGGTCAGGCAATGAGCAGTTCTTC
TRBJ2-3 15 once TRBV5-4 TRBD1 CASSSTGVVGDTQYF TGTGCCAGCAGCAGCACAGGGGTTGTCGGAGATACGCAGTATTTT
TRBJ1-3 15 . TRBV24-1 . CATSAKTDSGNTIYF TGTGCCACCAGTGCTAAAACGGACAGTGGAAACACCATATATTTT
TRBJ2-5 16 . TRBV5-1 TRBD1 CASSLEGGRGRETQYF TGCGCCAGCAGCTTGGAGGGGGGCAGGGGGCGAGAGACCCAGTACTTC
TRBJ1-1 14 . TRBV19 . CASLPRVMNTEAFF TGTGCCAGTCTACCTCGGGTCATGAACACTGAAGCTTTCTTT
TRBJ2-5 13 . TRBV7-2 . CASSLAWRETQYF TGTGCCAGCAGCTTAGCGTGGAGGGAGACCCAGTACTTC
TRBJ1-1 14 . TRBV19 . CASSLQPRETEAFF TGTGCCAGTAGTCTTCAGCCGCGGGAGACTGAAGCTTTCTTT
TRBJ1-3 18 . TRBV15 . CATSRRFGGGISGNTIYF TGTGCCACCAGCAGAAGATTCGGGGGCGGCATCTCTGGAAACACCATATATTTT
TRBJ1-3 17 . TRBV7-9 . CASSRSTGQVSGNTIYF TGTGCCAGCAGCCGTAGCACGGGACAAGTATCTGGAAACACCATATATTTT
TRBJ2-3 16 . TRBV7-2 . CASSLFGRSSTDTQYF TGTGCCAGCAGCTTATTTGGGAGATCGAGCACAGATACGCAGTATTTT
TRBJ1-5 15 . TRBV19 . CASRLLDSSNQPQHF TGTGCCAGTAGGCTACTTGACAGTAGCAATCAGCCCCAGCATTTT
TRBJ2-5 13 . TRBV5-6 . CASSVPSQETQYF TGTGCCAGCAGCGTGCCCTCTCAAGAGACCCAGTACTTC
TRBJ2-7 15 . TRBV25-1 TRBD1 CASSEFLQGAGEQYF TGTGCCAGCAGTGAATTCCTACAGGGGGCTGGCGAGCAGTACTTC
TRBJ2-2 14 . TRBV19 . CASMGTQGAGELFF TGTGCCAGTATGGGGACACAGGGCGCCGGGGAGCTGTTTTTT
TRBJ2-1 13 once TRBV7-2 . CASSFSERNEQFF TGTGCCAGCAGCTTTTCTGAGAGGAATGAGCAGTTCTTC
TRBJ1-2 13 . TRBV28 . CASSPTGNYGYTF TGTGCCAGCAGCCCCACAGGGAACTATGGCTACACCTTC
TRBJ2-1 13 . TRBV18 . CASSPGPGNEQFF TGTGCCAGCTCACCCGGGCCCGGGAATGAGCAGTTCTTC
TRBJ2-5 15 . TRBV4-1 TRBD1 CASGPAGGRGETQYF TGCGCCAGTGGCCCCGCAGGGGGAAGAGGCGAGACCCAGTACTTC
TRBJ1-1 11 . TRBV12-3/TRBV12-4 . CASSLGGGAFF TGTGCCAGCAGTTTAGGGGGGGGAGCTTTCTTT
TRBJ2-6 18 . TRBV5-1 . CASSPNGRFSSGANVLTF TGCGCCAGCAGCCCCAACGGCAGGTTCAGCTCTGGGGCCAACGTCCTGACTTTC
TRBJ2-1 11 once TRBV30 . CAWGSFNEQFF TGTGCCTGGGGTAGTTTCAATGAGCAGTTCTTC
TRBJ2-7 13 . TRBV28 . CASRSTSSYEQYF TGTGCCAGCAGGTCGACTAGTTCCTACGAGCAGTACTTC
TRBJ1-1 11 . TRBV20-1 . CSAKEWTEAFF TGCAGTGCTAAAGAGTGGACTGAAGCTTTCTTT
TRBJ1-5 15 . TRBV5-5 . CASSLEGQRNQPQHF TGTGCCAGCAGCTTGGAGGGACAAAGAAATCAGCCCCAGCATTTT